This TCR beta chain was documented in a study of cytomegalovirus exposure and HLA in healthy donors. This clone has a handful of counts. The PCR made use of 60 Vbeta and 13 Jbeta primers. Profiled with immunoSEQ multiplex PCR; TCRdb holds only in-frame clones, not every one. This table has 150,000 to 180,000 clones, 70% to 80% appearing once. V was trimmed by 0 bases and J by 1 base, leaving 7 bases between them. The CDR3 extends over 15 amino acids. CDR1 is MGHRA and CDR2 is YSYEKL in the germline V gene. Sequenced: PBMCs. The chain employs TRBV4-1 and TRBJ1-3, with D unclear. The sequence derives from a man aged 30 to 39 in good health and CMV-seropositive. The CDR3 spells CASSQDRGSGNTIYF. The CDR3 DNA follows: TGCGCCAGCAGCCAAGATCGGGGATCTGGAAACACCATATATTTT.